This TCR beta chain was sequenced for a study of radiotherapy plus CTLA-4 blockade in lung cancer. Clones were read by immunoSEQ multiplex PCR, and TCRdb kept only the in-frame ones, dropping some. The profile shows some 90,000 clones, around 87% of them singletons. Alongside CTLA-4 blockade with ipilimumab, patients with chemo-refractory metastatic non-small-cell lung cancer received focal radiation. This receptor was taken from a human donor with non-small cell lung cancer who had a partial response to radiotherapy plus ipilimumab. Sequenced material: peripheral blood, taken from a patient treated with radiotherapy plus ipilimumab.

This CDR3 is CASSYSSGGNQPQHF. The DNA for the CDR3 is TGTGCCAGCAGTTACTCGTCGGGAGGGAATCAGCCCCAGCATTTT. V is TRBV6-6 and J is TRBJ1-5; D is uncertain. The CDR3 extends over 15 amino acids. V shed 0 bases and J shed 4 bases, with 10 bases lying between them. Germline V CDR1 and CDR2: MNHNY, SVGAGI (reference sequence).